The clone carrying this T cell receptor beta chain was counted between two and nine times. The antigen is undetermined. This may arise from a read error, as a much more abundant clone is one base away. No cell sorting was done before RNA was extracted from the tissue. Distant lung tissue was collected more than 3 cm away from the tumor edge. Germline V gene sequence: CDR1 DFQATT, CDR2 SNEGSKA (reference sequence). This CDR3 contains 13 residues. The sample is drawn from a study of tumor and adjacent non-tumor tissue in lung cancer. Whole-study results and caveats: Tumor repertoires had a smaller top 100 clone share than normal lung. Compared with tumor, normal lung showed significantly lower TCR diversity. Patients with more diverse tumor TCRs had worse survival.

A modified ARM-PCR protocol with three rounds of nested PCR amplified TCRbeta. Via MiXCR, TCRdb re-called the multiplex PCR reads, giving one row per CDR3 protein. The sample lists about 80,000 distinct CDR3 sequences; 80% to 90% were seen once. The sample was distant non-tumor lung tissue. The receptor was isolated from a man in his 60s with non-small cell lung cancer. The chain employs TRBV20-1 and TRBJ2-1; 7 bases line up with TRBD2. The DNA for the CDR3 is TGCAATGCATTTAGCGGGCGCTACAATGAGCAGTTCTTC. Protein product: CNAFSGRYNEQFF.